Below are 18 T cell receptor beta chains sequenced from a single sample in a study of regulatory T cells in long-lasting Graves disease. The TCR beta library used iRepertoire HTBI primers with Arm-PCR amplification of CDR3. TCRdb passed the multiplex PCR reads through MiXCR, listing each CDR3 protein once. The data hold 620,000 or so distinct CDR3 sequences, with 15% to 20% observed a single time. Indicated time point: newly diagnosed GD, antithyroid drugs for less than 3 months. Isolated PBMC RNA provided the starting material for the TCR library. The sample was also reused in another study, on T cells in Graves' hyperthyroidism and ophthalmopathy.

The sequences come from peripheral blood mononuclear cells (PBMCs), collected at new diagnosis, from a patient treated with antithyroid drugs. These receptors all stem from a woman between 25 and 40 years old with Graves disease.

V gene TRBV14 combines with J gene TRBJ2-7; TRBD1 aligns across 7 bases. The CDR3 is 13 residues long. Germline loops: CDR1 SGHDN, CDR2 FVKESK. Unmatched junction bases numbered 7, after V lost 6 bases and J lost 5 bases. The CDR3 sequence: CASRPTGVHEQYF. In DNA form, the CDR3 reads TGTGCCAGCAGGCCCACAGGGGTCCACGAGCAGTACTTC.

The chain links TRBV20-1 to TRBJ1-5; tentatively, D is TRBD1 (5 bases). The CDR3 has 15 residues. V lost 3 bases, J lost 3 bases, and 15 bases lay in between. Germline CDR1 DFQATT, CDR2 SNEGSKA (reference sequence). In DNA form, the CDR3 reads TGCAGTGCTAGTCGTCCCGGGGCGCTCAATCAGCCCCAGCATTTT. Amino acids: CSASRPGALNQPQHF.

There are many counts of this clonotype. The chain employs TRBV7-9 and TRBJ1-2; no firm D call. Germline values: CDR1 SEHNR, CDR2 FQNEAQ (reference sequence). The germline V and J ends were trimmed by 5 bases and 4 bases, with 14 bases remaining between them. This CDR3 spans 14 amino acids. The CDR3 reads CASSREQGFYGYTF. CDR3 DNA sequence: TGTGCCAGCAGCAGAGAACAAGGCTTCTATGGCTACACCTTC. Filled out from reference TRBV7-9 and TRBJ1-2, the complete variable domain reads DTGVSQNPRHKITKRGQNVTFRCDPISEHNRLYWYRQTLGQGPEFLTYFQNEAQLEKSRLLSDRFSAERPKGSFSTLEIQRTEQGDSAMYLCASSREQGFYGYTFGSGTRLTVV.

This clonotype was picked up many times. The rearrangement links TRBV6-1 to TRBJ1-2; D is unclear. Trimming shortened V by 6 bases and J by 8 bases, and 10 bases separated the two germline ends. The CDR3 length is 11 residues. Germline lookup yields CDR1 MNHNS and CDR2 SASEGT. The CDR3: CASRENSGYTF. The DNA for the CDR3 is TGTGCCAGCAGAGAAAATTCGGGCTACACCTTC.

This clonotype came up many times. The chain uses TRBV12-3 or TRBV12-4 and TRBJ1-5; D is perhaps TRBD1 (6 bases). Trimming took off 3 bases at V and 4 bases at J, with 13 bases between the two ends. The CDR3 has 15 amino acids. CDR3 nucleotides: TGTGCCAGCAGTTTTGCGACAGGCGGGAATCAGCCCCAGCATTTT. Encoded protein: CASSFATGGNQPQHF.

This clonotype was seen repeatedly, ten times or more. V and J are TRBV28 and TRBJ1-2, with no clear D. Germline CDR1 is MDHEN and CDR2 is SYDVKM. V was cut by 6 bases and J by 5 bases, with 16 bases left in between. There are 14 residues in the CDR3. CDR3 amino acids: CASRGSFRSYGYTF. Written as DNA, the CDR3 is TGTGCCAGCAGGGGGTCGTTCCGCTCTTATGGCTACACCTTC.

There are many counts of this clonotype. This chain links TRBV7-2 with TRBJ2-5, with 8 bases matching TRBD1. V was clipped by 5 bases and J by 2 bases; unmatched bases: 7. In germline, CDR1 is SGHTA, CDR2 FQGNSA. CDR3 length: 15 residues. In DNA, the CDR3 is TGTGCCAGCAGCCGCCGGGACAGGAGACAAGAGACCCAGTACTTC. It specifies CASSRRDRRQETQYF.

V gene TRBV6-1 combines with J gene TRBJ1-5; TRBD1 matches at 11 bases. This CDR3 is 16 amino acids long. The trim removed 7 bases at V and 2 bases at J, leaving 7 bases unmatched. Germline V gives CDR1 MNHNS, CDR2 SASEGT. The CDR3 DNA follows: TGTGCCAGCAAACGGACAGGGGGCGGAGGCAATCAGCCCCAGCATTTT. Translation gives CASKRTGGGGNQPQHF.

This clonotype was seen repeatedly, ten times or more. The V call is TRBV7-2, the J call TRBJ2-3; 8 bases match TRBD1. The CDR3 covers 16 residues. V trimming: 5 bases; J trimming: 1 base; junction bases outside the gene matches: 8. CDR1 and CDR2 (germline): SGHTA, FQGNSA. The chain's CDR3 is CASSIQGALGTDTQYF. CDR3 in DNA: TGTGCCAGCAGCATCCAGGGGGCGCTGGGCACAGATACGCAGTATTTT.

This clonotype was counted many times. The chain links TRBV19 to TRBJ1-1; D may be TRBD1 (6 bases). V gave up 9 bases and J gave up 7 bases, with 12 bases separating them. The CDR3 sequence is 11 residues long. Germline loops: CDR1 LNHDA, CDR2 SQIVND (reference sequence). CDR3 protein: CASHNRVEAFF. In DNA, the CDR3 is TGTGCCAGCCATAACAGGGTTGAAGCTTTCTTT.

J is TRBJ1-3 and V is TRBV3-1; TRBD1 matches 7 bases. This CDR3 spans 15 amino acids. Per germline, CDR1 LGHDT and CDR2 YNNKEL (reference sequence). The V and J ends lost 4 bases and 4 bases, in that order; junction bases with no gene match: 7. CDR3 coding DNA: TGTGCCAGCAGCCTCCCAAAGGGACAGGGAAACACCATATATTTT. The encoded protein is CASSLPKGQGNTIYF.

The gene calls are TRBV20-1 and TRBJ2-3; D is possibly TRBD1 or TRBD2 (10 bases each). Germline loops: CDR1 DFQATT, CDR2 SNEGSKA (reference sequence). V lost 6 bases and J lost 6, with 31 bases in between. The CDR3 runs to 18 residues. Here the CDR3 reads CSAFLGQGSSGSVDTQYF. The DNA of the CDR3 is TGCAGTGCCTTCCTGGGACAGGGGTCTAGCGGGAGTGTGGATACGCAGTATTTT.

This clonotype has a count of ten or more. This sequence joins TRBV3-1 and TRBJ1-1, with 9 bases that match TRBD1. Germline CDR1 and CDR2: LGHDT and YNNKEL (reference sequence). V gave up 3 bases and J gave up 4 bases; unmatched junction bases: 3. There are 14 residues in the CDR3. CDR3 coding DNA: TGTGCCAGCAGCCAGGACAGGGGACTCACTGAAGCTTTCTTT. This gives the protein CASSQDRGLTEAFF. Full variable domain (rest looked up from reference TRBV3-1 and TRBJ1-1): DTAVSQTPKYLVTQMGNDKSIKCEQNLGHDTMYWYKQDSKKFLKIMFSYNNKELIINETVPNRFSPKSPDKAHLNLHINSLELGDSAVYFCASSQDRGLTEAFFGQGTRLTVV.

Concerning this clonotype itself: An end of the junction does not agree with germline; a read error may underlie this. This chain joins TRBV5-1 and TRBJ1-4, with a tentative D call TRBD1 (5 bases). The V gene's germline CDR1 is SGHRS and CDR2 YFSETQ. CDR3 size: 15 residues. The CDR3 DNA follows: TGCGCCAGCAGGGAAGTGACAGCAACTAATGAAAAACTGCTTTTT. Encoded protein: CASREVTATNEKLLF.

This clonotype appeared many times. This rearrangement joins TRBV7-2 to TRBJ1-1; D uncertain. The V gene lost 1 base and the J gene lost 4 bases, with 16 bases spanning the gap. CDR1 and CDR2 (germline): SGHTA, FQGNSA. The CDR3 has 16 amino acids. In nucleotides, the CDR3 is TGTGCCAGCAGCTTAGGAGGCCAATTAAAGCGCACTGAAGCTTTCTTT. It encodes CASSLGGQLKRTEAFF. Variable domain in full (rest from reference TRBV7-2 and TRBJ1-1): GAGVSQSPSNKVTEKGKDVELRCDPISGHTALYWYRQSLGQGLEFLIYFQGNSAPDKSGLPSDRFSAERTGGSVSTLTIQRTQQEDSAVYLCASSLGGQLKRTEAFFGQGTRLTVV.

This clonotype was picked up many times. V is TRBV28 and J is TRBJ1-1; no firm D call. The CDR3 extends over 16 amino acids. The V end was cut by 7 bases, the J end by 0 bases, with 18 bases between. CDR1 and CDR2 (germline): MDHEN, SYDVKM. The chain's CDR3 is CASTPPMNLMNTEAFF. The CDR3 DNA reads TGTGCCAGCACCCCCCCCATGAACCTAATGAACACTGAAGCTTTCTTT.

This clonotype has a handful of counts. J is TRBJ2-4 and V is TRBV11-2, with D unresolved. The CDR3 is made up of 16 amino acids. V was clipped by 2 bases and J by 0 bases, with 11 bases between them. In germline, CDR1 is SGHAT, CDR2 FQNNGV. Here the CDR3 reads CASSLSATLAKNIQYF. The DNA of the CDR3 is TGTGCCAGCAGCTTATCAGCGACGCTAGCCAAAAACATTCAGTACTTC.

This clonotype was seen repeatedly, ten times or more. The chain couples TRBV10-3 to TRBJ2-7; TRBD1 or TRBD2 may be the D gene (5 bases each). The germline CDR1 and CDR2 sequences are ENHRY and SYGVKD. V dropped 8 bases and J dropped 5 bases, with 16 bases sitting between them. CDR3 size: 13 residues. The CDR3 sequence: CAICWTLGDEQYF. The CDR3 DNA reads as TGTGCCATCTGCTGGACTTTGGGGGACGAGCAGTACTTC.